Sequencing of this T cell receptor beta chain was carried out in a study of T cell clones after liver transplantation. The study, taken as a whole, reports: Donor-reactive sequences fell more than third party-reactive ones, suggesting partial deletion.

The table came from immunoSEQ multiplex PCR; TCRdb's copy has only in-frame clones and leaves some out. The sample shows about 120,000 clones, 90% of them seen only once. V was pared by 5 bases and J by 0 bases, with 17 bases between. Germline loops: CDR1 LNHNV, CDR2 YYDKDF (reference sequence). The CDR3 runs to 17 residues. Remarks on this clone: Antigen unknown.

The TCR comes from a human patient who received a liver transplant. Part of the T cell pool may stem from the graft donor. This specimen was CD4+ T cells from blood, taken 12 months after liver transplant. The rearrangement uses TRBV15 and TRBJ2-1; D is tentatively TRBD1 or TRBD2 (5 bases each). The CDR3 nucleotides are TGTGCCACCAGCGGAAAGGGACCTACGGGCTCCTACAATGAGCAGTTCTTC. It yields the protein CATSGKGPTGSYNEQFF.